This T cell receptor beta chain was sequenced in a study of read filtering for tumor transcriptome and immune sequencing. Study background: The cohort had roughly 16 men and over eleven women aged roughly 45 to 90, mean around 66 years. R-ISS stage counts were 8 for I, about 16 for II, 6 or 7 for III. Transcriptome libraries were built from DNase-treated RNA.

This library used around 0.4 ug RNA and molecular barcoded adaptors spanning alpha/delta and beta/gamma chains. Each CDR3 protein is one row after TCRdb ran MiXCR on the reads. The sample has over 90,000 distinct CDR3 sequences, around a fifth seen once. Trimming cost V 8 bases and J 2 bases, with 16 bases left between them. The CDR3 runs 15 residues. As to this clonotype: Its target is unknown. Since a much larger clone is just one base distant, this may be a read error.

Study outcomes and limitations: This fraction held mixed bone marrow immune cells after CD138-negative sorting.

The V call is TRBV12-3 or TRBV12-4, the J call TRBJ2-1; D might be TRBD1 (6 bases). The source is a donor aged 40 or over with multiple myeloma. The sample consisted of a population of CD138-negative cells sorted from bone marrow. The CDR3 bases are TGTGCCAGCGGTAAACCCCGGGACACCTACAATGAGCAGTTCTTC. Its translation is CASGKPRDTYNEQFF.